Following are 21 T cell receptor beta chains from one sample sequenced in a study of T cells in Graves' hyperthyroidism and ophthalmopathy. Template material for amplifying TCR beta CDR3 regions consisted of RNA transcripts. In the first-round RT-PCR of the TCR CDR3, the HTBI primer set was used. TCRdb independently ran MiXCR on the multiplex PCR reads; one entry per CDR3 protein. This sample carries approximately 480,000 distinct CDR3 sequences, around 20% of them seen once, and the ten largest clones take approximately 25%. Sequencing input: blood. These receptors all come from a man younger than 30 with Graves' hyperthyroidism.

The CDR3 DNA sequence: TGTGCCAGCAGCTTCGGGGGGACAGCAAATTCACCCCTCCACTTT. Translation gives CASSFGGTANSPLHF. The chain carries TRBV7-2 and TRBJ1-6; 7 positions match TRBD1. CDR3 length equals 15 residues. The V segment lost 3 bases and the J segment 7 bases; nucleotides outside the gene matches: 6. CDR1 SGHTA and CDR2 FQGNSA come from the germline V gene.

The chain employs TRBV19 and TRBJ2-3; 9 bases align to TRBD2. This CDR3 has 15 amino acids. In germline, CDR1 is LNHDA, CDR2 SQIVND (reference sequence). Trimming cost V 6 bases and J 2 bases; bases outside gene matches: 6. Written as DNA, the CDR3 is TGTGCCAGTAGGCGATCTAGCGGGGCCACAGATACGCAGTATTTT. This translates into CASRRSSGATDTQYF. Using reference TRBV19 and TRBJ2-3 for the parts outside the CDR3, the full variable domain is DGGITQSPKYLFRKEGQNVTLSCEQNLNHDAMYWYRQDPGQGLRLIYYSQIVNDFQKGDIAEGYSVSREKKESFPLTVTSAQKNPTAFYLCASRRSSGATDTQYFGPGTRLTVL.

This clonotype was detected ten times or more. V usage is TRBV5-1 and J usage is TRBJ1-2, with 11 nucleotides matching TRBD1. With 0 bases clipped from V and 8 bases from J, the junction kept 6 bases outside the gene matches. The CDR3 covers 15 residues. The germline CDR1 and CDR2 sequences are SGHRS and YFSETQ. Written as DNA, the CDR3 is TGCGCCAGCAGCTTGGGAGGACAGGGGGCGGGCGGCTACACCTTC. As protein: CASSLGGQGAGGYTF.

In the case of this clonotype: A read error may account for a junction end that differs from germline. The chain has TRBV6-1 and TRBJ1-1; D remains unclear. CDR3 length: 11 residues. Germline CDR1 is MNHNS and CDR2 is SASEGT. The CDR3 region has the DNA TGTGCCAGCATCCCTTACACTGATGCTTTCTTT. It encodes CASIPYTDAFF.

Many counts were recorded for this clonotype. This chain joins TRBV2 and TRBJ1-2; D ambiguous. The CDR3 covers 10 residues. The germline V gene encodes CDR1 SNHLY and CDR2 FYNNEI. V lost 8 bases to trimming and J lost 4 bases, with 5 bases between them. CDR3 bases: TGTGCCAGCCGGACCTATGGCTACACCTTC. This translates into CASRTYGYTF.

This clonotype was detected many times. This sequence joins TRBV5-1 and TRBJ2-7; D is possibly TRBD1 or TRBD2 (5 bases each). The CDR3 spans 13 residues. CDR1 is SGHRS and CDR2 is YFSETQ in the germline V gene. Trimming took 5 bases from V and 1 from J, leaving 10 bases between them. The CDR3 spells CASRWGMSYEQYF. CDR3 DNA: TGCGCCAGCAGGTGGGGGATGTCCTACGAGCAGTACTTC.

CDR3 loop: CASSTLRGRRYEQYF. CDR3 DNA sequence: TGTGCCAGCAGTACCCTCCGGGGGCGGCGTTACGAGCAGTACTTC. The chain has TRBV27 and TRBJ2-7; perhaps D is TRBD1 or TRBD2 (6 bases each). The V and J ends lost 5 bases and 4 bases respectively, with 18 bases between them. Germline V gene data show CDR1 as MNHEY and CDR2 as SMNVEV (reference sequence). The CDR3 is 15 residues long.

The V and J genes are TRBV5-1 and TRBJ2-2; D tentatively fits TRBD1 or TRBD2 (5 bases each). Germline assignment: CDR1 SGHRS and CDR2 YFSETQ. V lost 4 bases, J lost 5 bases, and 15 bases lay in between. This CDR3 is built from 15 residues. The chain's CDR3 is CASSKPGPGTGELFF. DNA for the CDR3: TGCGCCAGCAGCAAACCGGGACCAGGGACCGGGGAGCTGTTTTTT.

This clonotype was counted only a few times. CDR3 sequence reads: CASSLWGQGTNTEAFF. CDR3 DNA: TGTGCCAGCAGTTTGTGGGGACAGGGGACGAACACTGAAGCTTTCTTT. The J gene is TRBJ1-1, the V gene TRBV28, with 10 bases matching TRBD1. Germline V gene data show CDR1 as MDHEN and CDR2 as SYDVKM. CDR3 size: 16 residues. J gave up 1 base and V 3 bases, and 5 bases lay outside the gene matches.

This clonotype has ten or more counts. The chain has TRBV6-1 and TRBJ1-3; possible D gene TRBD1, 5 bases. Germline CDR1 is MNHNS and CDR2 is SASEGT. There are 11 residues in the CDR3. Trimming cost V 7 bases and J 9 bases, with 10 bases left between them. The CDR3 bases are TGTGCCAGCATCAGAGACAGCACCATATATTTT. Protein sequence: CASIRDSTIYF.

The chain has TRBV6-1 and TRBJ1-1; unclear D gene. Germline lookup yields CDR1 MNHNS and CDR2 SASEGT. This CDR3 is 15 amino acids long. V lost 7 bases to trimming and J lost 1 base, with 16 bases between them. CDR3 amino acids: CASTWTLGGNTEAFF. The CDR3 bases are TGTGCCAGCACCTGGACCCTGGGAGGGAACACTGAAGCTTTCTTT.

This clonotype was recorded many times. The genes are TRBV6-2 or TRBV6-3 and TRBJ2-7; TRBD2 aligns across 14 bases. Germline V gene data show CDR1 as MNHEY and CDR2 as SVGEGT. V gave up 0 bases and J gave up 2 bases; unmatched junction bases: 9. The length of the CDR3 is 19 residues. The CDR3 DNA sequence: TGTGCCAGCAGTTACTCAATGGGACTAGCGGGGGATCTAGCCTACGAGCAGTACTTC. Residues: CASSYSMGLAGDLAYEQYF.

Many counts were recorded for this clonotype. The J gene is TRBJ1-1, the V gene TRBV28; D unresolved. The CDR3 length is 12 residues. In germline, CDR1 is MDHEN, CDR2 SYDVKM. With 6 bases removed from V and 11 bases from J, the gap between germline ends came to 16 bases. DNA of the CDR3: TGTGCCAGCAGCCCACCCCTAAGAGGGGCTTTCTTT. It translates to CASSPPLRGAFF.

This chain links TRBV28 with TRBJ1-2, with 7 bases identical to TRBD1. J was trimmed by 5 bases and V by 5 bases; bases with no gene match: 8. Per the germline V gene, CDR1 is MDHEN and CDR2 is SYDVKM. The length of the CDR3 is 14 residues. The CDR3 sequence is CASSQGGAGYGYTF. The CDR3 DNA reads TGTGCCAGCAGTCAAGGGGGCGCGGGGTATGGCTACACCTTC.

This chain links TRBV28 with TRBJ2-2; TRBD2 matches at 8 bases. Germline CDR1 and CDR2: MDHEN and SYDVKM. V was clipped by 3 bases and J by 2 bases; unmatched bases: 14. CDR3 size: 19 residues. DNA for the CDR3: TGTGCCAGCAGTTTCTTTGTGGTCCAGCGGGGGCAAAACACCGGGGAGCTGTTTTTT. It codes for CASSFFVVQRGQNTGELFF.

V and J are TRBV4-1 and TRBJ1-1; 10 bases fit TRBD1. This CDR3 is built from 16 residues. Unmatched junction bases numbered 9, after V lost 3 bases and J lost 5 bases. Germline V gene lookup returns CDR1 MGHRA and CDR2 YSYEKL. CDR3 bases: TGCGCCAGCAGCCATGTCGGGACAGGGGCCAAAACTGAAGCTTTCTTT. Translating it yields CASSHVGTGAKTEAFF.

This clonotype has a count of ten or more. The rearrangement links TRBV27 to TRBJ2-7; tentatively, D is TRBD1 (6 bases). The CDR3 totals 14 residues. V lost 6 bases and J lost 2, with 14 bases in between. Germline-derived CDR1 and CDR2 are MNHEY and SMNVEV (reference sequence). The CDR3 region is CASSWTVNAYEQYF. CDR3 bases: TGTGCCAGCAGCTGGACAGTGAACGCCTACGAGCAGTACTTC.

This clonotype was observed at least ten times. The CDR3 here is CASTVVGQPQHF. The CDR3 DNA reads TGTGCCAGCACGGTTGTCGGTCAGCCCCAGCATTTT. The rearrangement links TRBV28 to TRBJ1-5; D call uncertain. Trimming shortened V by 7 bases and J by 6 bases, and 10 bases separated the two germline ends. Germline lookup yields CDR1 MDHEN and CDR2 SYDVKM. The CDR3 is made up of 12 amino acids.

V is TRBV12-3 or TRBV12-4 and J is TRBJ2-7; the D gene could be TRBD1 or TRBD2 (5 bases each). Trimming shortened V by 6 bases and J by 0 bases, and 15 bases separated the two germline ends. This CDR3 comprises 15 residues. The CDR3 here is CASSPGGGVSYEQYF. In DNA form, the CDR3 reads TGTGCCAGCAGCCCTGGGGGTGGGGTCTCCTACGAGCAGTACTTC.

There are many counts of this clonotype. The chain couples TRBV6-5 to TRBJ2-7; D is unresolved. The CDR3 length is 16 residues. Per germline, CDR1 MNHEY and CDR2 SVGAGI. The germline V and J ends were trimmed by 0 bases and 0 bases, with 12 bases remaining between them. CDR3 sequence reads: CASSYSAADLSYEQYF. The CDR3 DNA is TGTGCCAGCAGTTACTCGGCAGCCGACCTCTCCTACGAGCAGTACTTC.

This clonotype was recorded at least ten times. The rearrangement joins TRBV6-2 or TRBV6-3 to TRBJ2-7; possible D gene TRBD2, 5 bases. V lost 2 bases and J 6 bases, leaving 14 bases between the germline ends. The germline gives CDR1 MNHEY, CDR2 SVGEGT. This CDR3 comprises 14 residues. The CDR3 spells CASSYPTAGGEQYF. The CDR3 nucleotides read TGTGCCAGCAGTTACCCCACAGCCGGAGGCGAGCAGTACTTC.